A selection of T cell receptor beta chains follows, all from one sample in a study of T cell repertoires and Cas9 in healthy adults. This table comes from immunoSEQ multiplex PCR, and its TCRdb copy is limited to in-frame clones, with some not included. Counted here are more than 20,000 clones, roughly 90% occurring once; the ten biggest clones make up around 0.71%. Material: CD4+ effector T cells (CD127+, CD25-, CD137-, CD154-) from PBMCs; culture status not recorded. These TCRs come from a human donor in good health. Both conserved end residues are part of each CDR3. The D gene is left open where the match is weak. Rows give clone size only sometimes, using once, few, many, or a class for an expanded clone.

>TRBV19|NA|NA|TRBJ2-3
CASSIAFGADGTTQYF
TGTGCCAGTAGTATAGCGTTCGGGGCCGACGGGACGACGCAGTATTTT
>TRBV28|NA|NA|TRBJ1-3
CASSLSYLKSSGNTIYF
TGTGCCAGCAGTTTATCCTACCTTAAATCCTCTGGAAACACCATATATTTT
>TRBV5-1|NA|TRBD2|TRBJ2-5
CASSLEEGGLETQYF
TGCGCCAGCAGCTTGGAGGAGGGAGGGCTAGAGACCCAGTACTTC
>TRBV6-1|NA|NA|TRBJ1-5
CASSEAGTNQPQHF
TGTGCCAGCAGTGAGGCAGGGACTAATCAGCCCCAGCATTTT
>TRBV10-3|NA|NA|TRBJ1-2
CAISRDNNYGYTF
TGTGCCATCAGTCGGGACAATAACTATGGCTACACCTTC
>TRBV6-6|NA|TRBD1|TRBJ1-2
CASSYSGTGNGYTF
TGTGCCAGCAGTTACTCTGGGACAGGGAATGGCTACACCTTC
>TRBV28|NA|NA|TRBJ2-1
CASNTDVSSYNEQFF
TGTGCCAGCAATACCGACGTTAGCTCCTACAATGAGCAGTTCTTC
>TRBV2|once|TRBD2|TRBJ2-5
CASIQELAGQETQYF
TGTGCCAGCATTCAGGAATTAGCGGGCCAAGAGACCCAGTACTTC
>TRBV7-2|few|TRBD2|TRBJ2-1
CASSLGVTSGGYNEQFF
TGTGCCAGCAGCTTAGGCGTAACTAGCGGGGGCTACAATGAGCAGTTCTTC
>TRBV7-9|once|TRBD1|TRBJ2-5
CASSLQGYRGETQYF
TGTGCCAGCAGTTTACAGGGATACAGGGGGGAGACCCAGTACTTC
>TRBV2|NA|NA|TRBJ1-5
CATRGSPNQPQHF
TGTGCCACCCGGGGCAGCCCCAATCAGCCCCAGCATTTT
>TRBV19|NA|TRBD1|TRBJ1-4
CASSLDRDRDEKLFF
TGTGCCAGTAGTCTCGACCGGGACAGGGATGAAAAACTGTTTTTT
>TRBV5-1|NA|TRBD2|TRBJ2-3
CASSRLAGDTDTQYF
TGCGCCAGCAGCCGACTAGCGGGGGACACAGATACGCAGTATTTT
>TRBV4-1|NA|TRBD1|TRBJ2-5
CASSLPGQGRRTQYF
TGCGCCAGCAGCCTCCCCGGACAGGGCAGGAGGACCCAGTACTTC
>TRBV7-6|NA|TRBD2|TRBJ2-5
CASSPRLGLGQETQYF
TGTGCCAGCAGCCCGCGATTAGGACTAGGCCAAGAGACCCAGTACTTC
>TRBV5-1|NA|NA|TRBJ2-3
CASSLRDTQYF
TGCGCCAGCAGCTTGAGGGATACGCAGTATTTT
>TRBV18|NA|NA|TRBJ1-5
CASSPRGDQPQHF
TGTGCCAGCTCACCACGAGGGGATCAGCCCCAGCATTTT
>TRBV19|few|NA|TRBJ1-6
CASSQQRGYNSPLHF
TGTGCCAGTAGTCAACAGCGGGGATATAATTCACCCCTCCACTTT
>TRBV2|NA|NA|TRBJ1-6
CASMEVRHPSPLHF
TGTGCCAGCATGGAGGTGAGACATCCTTCACCCCTCCACTTT
>TRBV6-6|once|TRBD2|TRBJ2-7
CASSFSGGSSYEQYF
TGTGCCAGCAGTTTTAGCGGGGGCTCCTCCTACGAGCAGTACTTC
>TRBV6-1|NA|TRBD1|TRBJ2-7
CASSATGVSYEQYF
TGTGCCAGCAGTGCGACAGGGGTGTCCTACGAGCAGTACTTC
>TRBV9|NA|TRBD2|TRBJ2-5
CASSASGVYQETQYF
TGTGCCAGCAGCGCCAGCGGGGTCTACCAAGAGACCCAGTACTTC
>TRBV11-2|NA|TRBD1|TRBJ1-2
CASSADRDYGYTF
TGTGCCAGCAGCGCGGACAGGGACTATGGCTACACCTTC
>TRBV5-1|NA|TRBD2|TRBJ2-2
CASSWGLAATGELFF
TGCGCCAGCAGCTGGGGACTAGCGGCTACCGGGGAGCTGTTTTTT
>TRBV19|NA|NA|TRBJ1-5
CASSFTRDNQPQHF
TGTGCCAGTAGCTTTACCAGGGACAATCAGCCCCAGCATTTT
>TRBV30|NA|TRBD1|TRBJ1-1
CAWSNRGNGFF
TGTGCCTGGAGTAACAGGGGAAATGGTTTCTTT
>TRBV5-6|NA|TRBD2|TRBJ2-2
CASSHLKAGGRLGELFF
TGTGCCAGCAGCCATCTTAAGGCGGGGGGTCGCCTCGGGGAGCTGTTTTTT
>TRBV10-3|NA|NA|TRBJ1-4
CATAPSDTYNEKLFF
TGTGCCACGGCCCCATCGGATACGTATAATGAAAAACTGTTTTTT
>TRBV4-2|NA|TRBD1|TRBJ1-6
CASSQSQGRSEDSPLHF
TGTGCCAGCAGCCAATCACAGGGGAGGTCAGAGGACTCACCCCTCCACTTT
>TRBV5-4|few|TRBD1|TRBJ2-7
CASSLAPAGGLYEQYF
TGTGCCAGCAGCTTGGCCCCGGCAGGGGGCTTGTACGAGCAGTACTTC
>TRBV6-6|NA|TRBD1|TRBJ1-2
CASTRDRVSKGYTF
TGTGCCAGCACCCGGGACAGGGTTTCAAAAGGCTACACCTTC
>TRBV4-1|NA|TRBD2|TRBJ2-1
CASSQAAEGRGYNEQFF
TGCGCCAGCAGCCAGGCCGCCGAGGGGAGGGGATACAATGAGCAGTTCTTC
>TRBV6-5|NA|NA|TRBJ1-3
CASSYQQGLGGNTIYF
TGTGCCAGCAGTTACCAACAGGGCTTGGGAGGAAACACCATATATTTT
>TRBV23-1|NA|TRBD2|TRBJ2-1
CASSLTSGGAYEQFF
TGCGCCAGCAGTTTGACTAGCGGGGGGGCATATGAGCAGTTCTTC
>TRBV19|NA|NA|TRBJ1-1
CASRDMNTEAFF
TGTGCCAGTAGGGACATGAACACTGAAGCTTTCTTT
>TRBV4-2|NA|NA|TRBJ1-4
CASSQVLGEADEKLLF
TGTGCCAGCAGCCAAGTCTTAGGGGAGGCGGATGAAAAACTGCTTTTT
>TRBV19|NA|TRBD2|TRBJ2-3
CASSLRTSGGTADTQYF
TGTGCCAGTAGTTTACGGACTAGCGGGGGGACCGCAGATACGCAGTATTTT
>TRBV6-1|NA|NA|TRBJ1-2
CASSDAARYGYTF
TGTGCCAGCAGTGACGCGGCTCGGTATGGCTACACCTTC
>TRBV5-6|NA|TRBD1|TRBJ1-2
CASKGQGAVGYTF
TGTGCCAGCAAGGGACAGGGGGCGGTTGGCTACACCTTC
>TRBV6-1|NA|NA|TRBJ1-1
CASSDYWGATEAFF
TGTGCCAGCAGTGACTACTGGGGAGCGACTGAAGCTTTCTTT
>TRBV29-1|NA|TRBD2|TRBJ2-2
CSASSGGNTGELFF
TGCAGCGCCTCTAGCGGGGGGAACACCGGGGAGCTGTTTTTT
>TRBV28|once|TRBD2|TRBJ2-3
CASSQRGDTQYF
TGTGCCAGCAGTCAGCGGGGAGATACGCAGTATTTT
>TRBV6-5|once|NA|TRBJ1-5
CASSRGGLVGQPQHF
TGTGCCAGCAGTAGGGGGGGACTGGTGGGGCAGCCCCAGCATTTT
>TRBV18|NA|TRBD1|TRBJ2-2
CASSLDRVTGELFF
TGTGCCAGCTCTCTGGACAGGGTCACCGGGGAGCTGTTTTTT